This T cell receptor beta chain was documented in a study of blood T cell repertoires in COVID-19. Study context: Acute and convalescent COVID-19 samples came from the United States, Italy and Spain. Sources were T cells, B-cell-depleted T cells, or PBMCs; the material itself was cDNA or gDNA.

This CDR3 region has 15 residues. V was pared by 2 bases and J by 4 bases, with 5 bases of the junction left unmatched. The germline gives CDR1 SGHAT, CDR2 FQNNGV. As processed by the authors: Nucleated cell counts were estimated from reference gene primer amplification. The method was immunoSEQ multiplex PCR; TCRdb's version includes in-frame clones alone and lacks a portion of them. That table is the source of V, J and clone size, and D and trimming were worked out from the DNA. The sample consists of around 69,000 clones, about 88% of them appearing once. The material sequenced was peripheral blood. V and J are TRBV11-2 and TRBJ2-5; 9 bases match TRBD2. This clonotype was sampled from a woman in her forties or fifties with active COVID-19. The CDR3 sequence is CASSLNSGSPETQYF. The CDR3 DNA sequence: TGTGCCAGCAGCTTAAATAGCGGGAGTCCAGAGACCCAGTACTTC.